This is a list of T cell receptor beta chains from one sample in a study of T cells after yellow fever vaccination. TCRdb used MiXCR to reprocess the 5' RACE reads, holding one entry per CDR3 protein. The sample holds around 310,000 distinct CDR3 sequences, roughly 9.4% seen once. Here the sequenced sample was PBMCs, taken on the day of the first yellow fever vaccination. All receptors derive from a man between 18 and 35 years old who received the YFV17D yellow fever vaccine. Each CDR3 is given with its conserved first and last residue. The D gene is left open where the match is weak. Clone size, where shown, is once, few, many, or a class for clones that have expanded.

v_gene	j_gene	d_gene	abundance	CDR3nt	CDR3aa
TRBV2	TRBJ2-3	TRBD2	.	TGTAGCAGCAGGACTAGCGAGGGAACAGATACGCAGTATTTT	CSSRTSEGTDTQYF
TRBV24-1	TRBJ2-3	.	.	TGTGCCACCAGTGCCACTCGAGGCACAGATACGCAGTATTTT	CATSATRGTDTQYF
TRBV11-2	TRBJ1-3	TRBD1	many	TGTGCCAGCAGCCCGCTGCAGGGGGCTGGAAACACCATATATTTT	CASSPLQGAGNTIYF
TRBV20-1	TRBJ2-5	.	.	TGCAGTGCTGGCCCCACAGCGGAGACCCAGTACTTC	CSAGPTAETQYF
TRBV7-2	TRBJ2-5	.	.	TGTGCCAGCAGCTTAGAGGCATACCAAGAGACCCAGTACTTC	CASSLEAYQETQYF
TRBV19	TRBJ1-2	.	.	TGTGCCAGTAGGACCCCGCCAGGGACCTATGGCTACACCTTC	CASRTPPGTYGYTF
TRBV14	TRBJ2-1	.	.	TGTGCCAGCAGCCAAGAACTCAGGAAAGCTTACAATGAGCAGTTCTTC	CASSQELRKAYNEQFF
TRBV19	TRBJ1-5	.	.	TGTGCCAGTAGTATATCGGACAATCAGCCCCAGCATTTT	CASSISDNQPQHF
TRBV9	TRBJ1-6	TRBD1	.	TGTGCCAGCAGCGTAGCCGGGACAGGGGAAAGAGGGATCCACTTT	CASSVAGTGERGIHF
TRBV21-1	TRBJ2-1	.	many	TGTGCCAGCAGCAAAGAAGGGGGTGGATCCTACAATGAGCAGTTCTTC	CASSKEGGGSYNEQFF
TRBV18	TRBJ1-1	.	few	TGTGCCAGCTCACCACCAGGGGTAAGGAGGACTGAAGCTTTCTTT	CASSPPGVRRTEAFF
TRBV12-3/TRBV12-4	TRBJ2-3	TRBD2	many	TGTGCCACCCGGACTAGCGGGGGGGCAGATACGCAGTATTTT	CATRTSGGADTQYF
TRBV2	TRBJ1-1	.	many	.	CASSVDFGQGSFF